This T cell receptor beta chain was retrieved from a study of blood T cell repertoires in COVID-19 (dated by TCRdb to the early 2020s). Describing the broader study: Samples from collaborators originated in the United States, Italy and Spain and spanned both the acute and convalescent phases of COVID-19. The material from the prospective study consisted of cDNA or gDNA derived from T cells, B-cell-depleted T cells, or PBMCs. Deeply sampled blood TCRbeta repertoires from subjects exposed to, actively infected with, or recovered from COVID-19 were included in the dataset. A freely available public database, intended as a resource for researchers studying the immune response to SARS-CoV-2, is where the repertoires were released. The samples were drawn from the first 160 participants of the ongoing ImmuneRACE study and from over a thousand subjects provided by 6 global collaborators. Sample metadata almost always included a de-identified subject ID, COVID-19 status, age in years and sex. Where HLA class I and class II types were available, the types were taken from metadata supplied by the sample provider, not from assay-based typing. Paper-wide results and their limitations: Clinical and demographic metadata were provided uncurated, with the amount varying by source and participant.

Comments on this clone: No cognate antigen has been identified for it. Nothing much larger sits one base from this clone, and base qualities are not available.

The germline V gene gives CDR1 as SGHAT and CDR2 as FQNNGV. Ends trimmed: V by 5 bases, J by 4 bases; bases unmatched to a gene: 11. From cysteine to phenylalanine, the CDR3 is 17 amino acids long. Only the CDR3 region is kept as DNA, spanning 51 bases read in frame from base 1. TCRbeta CDR3 regions were amplified from genomic DNA by means of the immunoSEQ Assay, a bias-controlled multiplex PCR. Under the source paper's analysis protocol: The number of nucleated cells in each sample was estimated from the amplification of reference gene primers within the assay. To quantify the absolute abundance of each unique TCRbeta CDR3 rearrangement, sequence reads were collapsed and filtered. For each sample, productive Simpson clonality was calculated by taking the square root of Simpson's diversity index across productive rearrangements. TCRdb's version of the immuneACCESS table is confined to in-frame rearrangements and falls short of the full clone set. An unresolved V gene accounts for under half of the shortfall where checked; the remainder is of unknown origin. V and J calls and clone size are as listed in that table; D and trimming were resolved from the DNA. This sample comprises just over 150,000 clones, 88% of them detected only once. The ten largest clones add up to more than 2% of the sample.

Whole blood was collected in K2EDTA tubes by collaborating institutions according to the institutions' own protocols. For TCRbeta analysis, collaborators shipped samples as frozen whole blood, isolated PBMCs, or DNA extracted from either of those sample types. The clonotype originates from a woman in her 70s with acute or convalescent COVID-19. Sequencing input: peripheral blood. The chain joins TRBV11-2 to TRBJ1-4; 9 central nucleotides agree with TRBD1. Here is the DNA: TGTGCCAGCAGCCGGGGACAGGGACTCCAGGGTAATGAAAAACTGTTTTTT. This translates into CASSRGQGLQGNEKLFF.